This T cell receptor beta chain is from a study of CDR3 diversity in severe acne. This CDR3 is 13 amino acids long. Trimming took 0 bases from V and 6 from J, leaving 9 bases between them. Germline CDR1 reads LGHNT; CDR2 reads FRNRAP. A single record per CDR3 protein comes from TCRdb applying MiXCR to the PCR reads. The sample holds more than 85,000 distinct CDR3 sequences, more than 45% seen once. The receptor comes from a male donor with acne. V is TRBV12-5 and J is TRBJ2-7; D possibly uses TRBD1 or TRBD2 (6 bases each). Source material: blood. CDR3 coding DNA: TGTGCTAGTGGTTTGGTAACGGGGGCCGAGCAGTACTTC. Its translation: CASGLVTGAEQYF.